This T cell receptor (beta chain) is from a study of tumor-infiltrating lymphocytes in primary liver carcinoma. Regarding the study as a whole: Tumor region pairs showed greater overlap than either tumor-adjacent or tumor-blood pairs did.

This CDR3 has 12 residues. Germline CDR1 reads SQVTM; CDR2 reads ANQGSEA. V gave up 3 bases and J gave up 9 bases, with 14 bases separating them. Production of TCR beta cDNA used 400 to 650 ng total RNA together with a constant-region primer. Three-round nested multiplex PCR performed with slightly modified ARM-PCR produced the TCR beta libraries. For around 11 cycles apiece, the opening two PCR rounds ran with TRBV1-TRBV30 forward primers and a C-beta reverse primer. MiXCR, applied by TCRdb to the multiplex PCR reads, yields one record per CDR3 protein. The data show about 64,000 distinct CDR3 sequences, 71% seen once. This clonotype has just one count. The target antigen is unknown. Total RNA and DNA came together from approximately 22-30 mg of bulk tissue without cell sorting. No patient had received treatment, and all had chronic HBV infection. Every tumor was sampled at five separate regions.

The receptor was derived from a man aged 40-50 years with primary liver carcinoma and hepatitis B virus infection. The J gene is TRBJ2-5, the V gene TRBV29-1, with D tentatively TRBD1 (8 bases). The sample comprised liver tumor tissue from sampling region 4. Subset given: tumor region T4, right-lateral pole. CDR3 protein: CSVDHRGGAQYF. Here the CDR3 DNA reads TGCAGCGTTGATCACAGGGGGGGGGCCCAGTACTTC.